This T cell receptor beta chain stems from a study of T cell changes during pregnancy in multiple sclerosis. Some clones are missing from TCRdb's copy, which holds only in-frame ones; the method was immunoSEQ multiplex PCR. Of under 95,000 clones listed, about nine tenths are singletons. Trimming pared 1 base from V and 4 bases from J, leaving 11 bases between. The CDR3 loop spans 15 amino acids. Looked up from germline, CDR1 is LNHDA and CDR2 is SQIVND (reference sequence). This clonotype was sampled from a female donor with multiple sclerosis, enrolled in a pregnancy study. This chain joins TRBV19 and TRBJ1-5; D is possibly TRBD1 (6 bases). The material sequenced was CD4+ T cells from peripheral blood mononuclear cells, taken before pregnancy. CDR3 amino acids: CASSIGGQTNQPQHF. The CDR3 DNA sequence: TGTGCCAGTAGTATAGGGGGACAAACTAATCAGCCCCAGCATTTT.